This T cell receptor (beta chain) was sequenced for a study of preoperative IRX-2 immunotherapy in early breast cancer. TCRdb's table, derived via immunoSEQ multiplex PCR, lists solely in-frame clones and lacks some. Here the sample spans several hundred clones, about 80% being singletons. The treatment: preoperative locoregional IRX-2 cytokine immunotherapy. Germline-derived CDR1 and CDR2 are MNHGY and SAAAGT. V lost 0 bases to trimming and J lost 7 bases; unmatched junction nucleotides: 4. The CDR3 is made up of 17 amino acids. The receptor was isolated from a human donor with breast cancer. The chain joins TRBV6-8 to TRBJ2-2, with 14 bases matching TRBD2. Specimen: tumor tissue, collected before IRX-2 immunotherapy. CDR3 in DNA: TGTGCCAGCAGTTACTCGAGGGGACTAGCGGGGGTCGGGGAGCTGTTTTTT. This translates into CASSYSRGLAGVGELFF.